The T cell receptor beta chain described here comes from a study of blood T cells in healthy people across ages. Per germline, CDR1 LNHNV and CDR2 YYDKDF (reference sequence). CDR3 length: 14 amino acids. Trimming left V 0 bases short and J 4 bases short, with 9 bases between. For this clonotype: Its antigen is undetermined.

It was with a sample-barcoded 5' primer and a J-beta primer mix that a second PCR of roughly 7 to 12 cycles was run. Each of the samples gave a minimum of 2.5 million paired-end reads that contained CDR3. TCRdb processed the 5' RACE reads anew with MiXCR; each CDR3 protein has one entry. This table has just over 800,000 distinct CDR3 sequences, approximately 65% appearing once. Findings and caveats of the study: Long-lived donors had more naive CD4+ cells and higher diversity than aged donors. With naive T cell percentage, TCR beta diversity showed a strong correlation.

This clonotype was obtained from a man aged 25-45 years in good health. This chain links TRBV15 with TRBJ2-5; either TRBD1 or TRBD2 may fit D (5 bases each). What was sequenced was blood. This CDR3 is CATSRDFGTETQYF. CDR3 DNA: TGTGCCACCAGCAGAGATTTCGGGACAGAGACCCAGTACTTC.